The source of this TCR beta chain is a study of shared clonotypes between healthy human individuals. Looking at the study overall: Aged between 18 and 49, the donors were a couple of women and a few men.

Recent vaccinations or acute infections were absent in the healthy HIV-negative adult donors. Study processing details: Filtering was not the same, since immunoSEQ gave junction-only sequences without quality scores. The assay was immunoSEQ multiplex PCR, and TCRdb's table has in-frame clones only and misses some. Clonal size and the V and J genes are those of that table, whereas D and trimming came from the DNA. The sample has hundreds of thousands of clones; 76% are singletons. J gave up 4 bases and V 4 bases, and 4 bases lay outside the gene matches. The CDR3 loop spans 14 amino acids. Germline V CDR1 and CDR2: MNHEY, SMNVEV (reference sequence).

This receptor was obtained from a woman in her forties in good health. Some clones in this sample may be carry-over from other donors' samples. This chain joins TRBV27 and TRBJ1-2; the match to TRBD1 covers 9 bases. Sequenced input: PBMCs. Written as DNA, the CDR3 is TGTGCCAGCAGTTGGGACAGGGAGGGCTATGGCTACACCTTC. The encoded protein is CASSWDREGYGYTF.